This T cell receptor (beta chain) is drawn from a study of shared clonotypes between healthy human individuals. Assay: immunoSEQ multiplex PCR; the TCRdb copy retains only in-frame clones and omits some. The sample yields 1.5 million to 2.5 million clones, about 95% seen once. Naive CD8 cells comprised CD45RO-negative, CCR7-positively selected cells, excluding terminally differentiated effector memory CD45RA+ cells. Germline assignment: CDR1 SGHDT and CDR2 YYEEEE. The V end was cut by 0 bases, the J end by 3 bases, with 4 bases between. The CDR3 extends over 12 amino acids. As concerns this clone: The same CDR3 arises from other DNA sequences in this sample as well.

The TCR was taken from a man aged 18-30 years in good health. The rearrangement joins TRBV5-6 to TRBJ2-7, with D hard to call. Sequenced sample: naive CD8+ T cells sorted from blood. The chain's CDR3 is CASSLVSYEQYF. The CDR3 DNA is TGTGCCAGCAGCTTGGTAAGCTACGAGCAGTACTTC.